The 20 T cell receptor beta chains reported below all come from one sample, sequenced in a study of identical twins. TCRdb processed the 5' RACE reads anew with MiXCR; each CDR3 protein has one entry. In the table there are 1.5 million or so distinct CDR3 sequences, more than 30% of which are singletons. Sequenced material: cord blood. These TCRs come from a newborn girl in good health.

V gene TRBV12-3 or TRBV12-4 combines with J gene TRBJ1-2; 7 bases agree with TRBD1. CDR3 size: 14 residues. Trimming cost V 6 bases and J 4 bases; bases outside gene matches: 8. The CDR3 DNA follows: TGTGCCAGCAGCGACAAAGACAGGGCCTATGGCTACACCTTC. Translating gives CASSDKDRAYGYTF.

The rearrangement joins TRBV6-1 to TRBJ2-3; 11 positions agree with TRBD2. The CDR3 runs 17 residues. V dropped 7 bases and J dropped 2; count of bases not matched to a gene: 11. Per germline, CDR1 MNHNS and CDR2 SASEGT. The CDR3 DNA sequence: TGTGCCAGCAAGGGTAGTAGCGGGAGGGCCCCCACAGATACGCAGTATTTT. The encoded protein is CASKGSSGRAPTDTQYF.

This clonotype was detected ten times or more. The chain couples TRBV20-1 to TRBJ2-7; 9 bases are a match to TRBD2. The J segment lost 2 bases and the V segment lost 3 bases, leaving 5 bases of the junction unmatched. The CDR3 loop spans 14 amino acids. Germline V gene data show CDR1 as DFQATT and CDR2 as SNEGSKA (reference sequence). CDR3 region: CSARSLAGPYEQYF. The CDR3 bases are TGCAGTGCTAGGAGTCTAGCGGGGCCCTACGAGCAGTACTTC.

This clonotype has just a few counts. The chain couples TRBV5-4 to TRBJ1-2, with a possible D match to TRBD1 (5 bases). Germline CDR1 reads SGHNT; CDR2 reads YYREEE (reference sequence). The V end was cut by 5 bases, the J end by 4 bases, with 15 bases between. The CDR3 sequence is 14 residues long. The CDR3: CASRMGREPYGYTF. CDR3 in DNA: TGTGCCAGCAGAATGGGGCGGGAGCCCTATGGCTACACCTTC.

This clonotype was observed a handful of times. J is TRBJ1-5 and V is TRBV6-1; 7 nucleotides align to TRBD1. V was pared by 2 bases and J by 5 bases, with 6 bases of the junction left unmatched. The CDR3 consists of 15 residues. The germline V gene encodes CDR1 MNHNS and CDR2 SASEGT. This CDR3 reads CASSERGQPHQPQHF. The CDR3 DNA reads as TGTGCCAGCAGTGAAAGGGGACAGCCTCATCAGCCCCAGCATTTT.

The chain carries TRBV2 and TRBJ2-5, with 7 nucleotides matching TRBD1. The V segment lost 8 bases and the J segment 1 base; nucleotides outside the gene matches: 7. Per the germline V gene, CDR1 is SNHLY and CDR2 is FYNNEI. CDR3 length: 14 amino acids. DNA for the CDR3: TGTGCCAGCCGTGCGGACAGGATCCAAGAGACCCAGTACTTC. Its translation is CASRADRIQETQYF.

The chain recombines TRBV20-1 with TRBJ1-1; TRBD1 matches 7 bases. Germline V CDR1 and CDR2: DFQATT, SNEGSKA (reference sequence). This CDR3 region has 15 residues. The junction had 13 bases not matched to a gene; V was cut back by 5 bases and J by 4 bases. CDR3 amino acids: CSAPGQTLTSTEAFF. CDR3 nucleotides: TGCAGTGCTCCGGGACAGACACTGACTAGCACTGAAGCTTTCTTT.

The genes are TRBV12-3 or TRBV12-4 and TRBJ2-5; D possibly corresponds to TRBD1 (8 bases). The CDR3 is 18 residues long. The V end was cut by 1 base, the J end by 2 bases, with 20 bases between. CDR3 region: CASSLDTWTGRGQETQYF. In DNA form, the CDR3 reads TGTGCCAGCAGTTTAGACACCTGGACAGGGAGGGGGCAAGAGACCCAGTACTTC.

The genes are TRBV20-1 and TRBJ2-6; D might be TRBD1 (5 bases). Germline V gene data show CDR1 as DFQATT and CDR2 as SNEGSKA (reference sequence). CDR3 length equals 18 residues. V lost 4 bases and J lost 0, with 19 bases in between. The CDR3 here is CSATSLDSPSSGANVLTF. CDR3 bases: TGCAGTGCTACTTCCCTCGACAGCCCTAGCTCTGGGGCCAACGTCCTGACTTTC.

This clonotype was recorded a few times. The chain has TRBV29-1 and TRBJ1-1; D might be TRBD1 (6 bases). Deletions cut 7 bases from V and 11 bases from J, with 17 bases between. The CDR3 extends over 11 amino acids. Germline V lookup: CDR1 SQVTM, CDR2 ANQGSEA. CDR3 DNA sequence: TGCAGCGCACGGACAGTGTCCGTGGCTTTCTTT. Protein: CSARTVSVAFF.

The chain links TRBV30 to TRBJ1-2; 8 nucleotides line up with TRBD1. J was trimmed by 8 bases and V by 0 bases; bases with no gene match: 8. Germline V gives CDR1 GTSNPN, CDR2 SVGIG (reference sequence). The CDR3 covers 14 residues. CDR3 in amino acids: CAWSVQAQGDGYTF. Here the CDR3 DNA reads TGTGCCTGGAGTGTACAGGCACAGGGGGACGGCTACACCTTC. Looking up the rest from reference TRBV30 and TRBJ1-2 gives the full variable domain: SQTIHQWPATLVQPVGSPLSLECTVEGTSNPNLYWYRQAAGRGLQLLFYSVGIGQISSEVPQNLSASRPQDRQFILSSKKLLLSDSGFYLCAWSVQAQGDGYTFGSGTRLTVV.

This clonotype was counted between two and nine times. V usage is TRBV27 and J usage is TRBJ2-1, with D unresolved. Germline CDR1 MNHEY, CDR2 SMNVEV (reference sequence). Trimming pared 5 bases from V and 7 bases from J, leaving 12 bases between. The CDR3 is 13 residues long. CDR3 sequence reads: CASSPLHKNEQFF. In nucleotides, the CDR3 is TGTGCCAGCAGTCCCCTCCATAAAAATGAGCAGTTCTTC.

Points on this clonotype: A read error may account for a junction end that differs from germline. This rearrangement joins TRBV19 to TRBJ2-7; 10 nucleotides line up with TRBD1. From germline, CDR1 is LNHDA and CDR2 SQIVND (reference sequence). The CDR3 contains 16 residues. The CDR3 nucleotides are TGTGCCAGTAGTATAAGATCGGGGGACAGGGGCTACGAGCAATACTTC. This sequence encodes CASSIRSGDRGYEQYF.

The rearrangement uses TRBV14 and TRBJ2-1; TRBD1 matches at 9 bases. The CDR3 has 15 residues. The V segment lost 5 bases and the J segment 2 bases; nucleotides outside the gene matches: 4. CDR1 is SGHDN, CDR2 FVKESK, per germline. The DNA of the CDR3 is TGTGCCAGCAGCGCCAACAGGGGGCCCTACAATGAGCAGTTCTTC. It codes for CASSANRGPYNEQFF.

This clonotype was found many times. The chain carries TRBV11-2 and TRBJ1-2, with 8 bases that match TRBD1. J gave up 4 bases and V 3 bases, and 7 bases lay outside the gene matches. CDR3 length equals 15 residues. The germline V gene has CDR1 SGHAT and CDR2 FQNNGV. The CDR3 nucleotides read TGTGCCAGCAGCTTTAGTCGGACAGGGATCTATGGCTACACCTTC. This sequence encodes CASSFSRTGIYGYTF.

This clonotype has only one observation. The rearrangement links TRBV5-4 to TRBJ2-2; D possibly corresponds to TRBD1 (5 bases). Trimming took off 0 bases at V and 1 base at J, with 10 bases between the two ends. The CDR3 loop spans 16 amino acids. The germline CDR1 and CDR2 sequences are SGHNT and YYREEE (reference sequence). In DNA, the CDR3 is TGTGCCAGCAGCTTGGAGCCAGGGAAGAACACCGGGGAGCTGTTTTTT. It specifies CASSLEPGKNTGELFF. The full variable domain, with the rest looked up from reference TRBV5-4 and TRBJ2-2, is ETGVTQSPTHLIKTRGQQVTLRCSSQSGHNTVSWYQQALGQGPQFIFQYYREEENGRGNFPPRFSGLQFPNYSSELNVNALELDDSALYLCASSLEPGKNTGELFFGEGSRLTVL.

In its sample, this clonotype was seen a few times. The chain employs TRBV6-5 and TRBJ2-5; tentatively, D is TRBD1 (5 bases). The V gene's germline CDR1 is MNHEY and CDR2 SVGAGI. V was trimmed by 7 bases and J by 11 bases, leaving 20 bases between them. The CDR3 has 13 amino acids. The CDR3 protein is CASTSTGYNEQYF. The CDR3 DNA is TGTGCCAGCACCTCAACAGGTTACAATGAGCAGTACTTC.

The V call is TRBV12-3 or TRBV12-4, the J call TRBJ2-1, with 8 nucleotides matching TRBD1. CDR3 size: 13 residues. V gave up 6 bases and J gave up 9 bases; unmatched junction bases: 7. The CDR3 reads CASSQGQEGEQFF. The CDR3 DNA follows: TGTGCCAGCAGCCAGGGACAGGAGGGTGAGCAGTTCTTC.

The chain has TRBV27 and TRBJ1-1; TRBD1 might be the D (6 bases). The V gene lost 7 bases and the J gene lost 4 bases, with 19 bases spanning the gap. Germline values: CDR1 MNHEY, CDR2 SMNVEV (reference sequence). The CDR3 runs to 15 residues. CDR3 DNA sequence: TGTGCCAGCATGCTCTACCCAGGGGCGGGCACTGAAGCTTTCTTT. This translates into CASMLYPGAGTEAFF.

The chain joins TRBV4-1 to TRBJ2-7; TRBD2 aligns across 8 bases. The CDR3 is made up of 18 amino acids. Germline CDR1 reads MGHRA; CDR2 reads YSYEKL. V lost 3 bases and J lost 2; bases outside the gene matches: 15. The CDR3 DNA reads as TGCGCCAGCAGCCAGGTTTTGGTCGGCGGGAGGAAACCCTACGAGCAGTACTTC. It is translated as CASSQVLVGGRKPYEQYF.